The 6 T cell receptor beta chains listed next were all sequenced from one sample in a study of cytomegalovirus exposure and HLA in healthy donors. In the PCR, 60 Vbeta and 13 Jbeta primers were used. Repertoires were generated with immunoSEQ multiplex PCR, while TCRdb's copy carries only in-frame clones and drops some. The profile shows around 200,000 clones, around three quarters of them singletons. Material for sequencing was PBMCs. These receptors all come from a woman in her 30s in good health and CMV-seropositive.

CDR3 sequence reads: CASSLGSTYEQYF. The CDR3, as DNA: TGTGCCAGCAGTCTCGGGAGCACCTACGAGCAGTACTTC. This sequence joins TRBV27 and TRBJ2-7; weak D call: TRBD2 (6 bases). CDR1 and CDR2 from the germline V gene are MNHEY and SMNVEV (reference sequence). V lost 5 bases, J lost 2 bases, and 10 bases lay in between. There are 13 residues in the CDR3.

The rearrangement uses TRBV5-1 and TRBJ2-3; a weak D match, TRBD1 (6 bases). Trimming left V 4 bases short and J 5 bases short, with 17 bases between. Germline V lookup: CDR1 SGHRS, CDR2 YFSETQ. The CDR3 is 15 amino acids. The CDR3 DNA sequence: TGCGCCAGCAGCGAGGTCAGGGGAATCGAAGATACGCAGTATTTT. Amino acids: CASSEVRGIEDTQYF.

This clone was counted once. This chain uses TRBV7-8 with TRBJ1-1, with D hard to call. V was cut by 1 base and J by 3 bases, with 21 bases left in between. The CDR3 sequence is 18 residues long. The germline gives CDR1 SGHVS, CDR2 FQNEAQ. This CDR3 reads CASSLVLRTAPRDTEAFF. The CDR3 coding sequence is TGTGCCAGCAGCTTAGTTTTAAGGACTGCTCCCCGGGACACTGAAGCTTTCTTT.

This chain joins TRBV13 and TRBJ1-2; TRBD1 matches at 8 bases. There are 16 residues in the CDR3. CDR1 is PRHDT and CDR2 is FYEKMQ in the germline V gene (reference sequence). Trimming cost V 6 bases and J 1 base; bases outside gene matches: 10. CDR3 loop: CASRSTGGLFNYGYTF. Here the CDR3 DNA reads TGTGCCAGCAGGTCCACAGGGGGGCTCTTTAACTATGGCTACACCTTC. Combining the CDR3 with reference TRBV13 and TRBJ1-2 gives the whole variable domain AAGVIQSPRHLIKEKRETATLKCYPIPRHDTVYWYQQGPGQDPQFLISFYEKMQSDKGSIPDRFSAQQFSDYHSELNMSSLELGDSALYFCASRSTGGLFNYGYTFGSGTRLTVV.

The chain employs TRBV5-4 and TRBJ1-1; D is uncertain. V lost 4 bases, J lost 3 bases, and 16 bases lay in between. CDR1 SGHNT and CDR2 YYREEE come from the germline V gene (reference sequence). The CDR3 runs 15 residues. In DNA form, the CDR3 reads TGTGCCAGCAGCGCGCCGGGAGTAGGAGACACTGAAGCTTTCTTT. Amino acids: CASSAPGVGDTEAFF.

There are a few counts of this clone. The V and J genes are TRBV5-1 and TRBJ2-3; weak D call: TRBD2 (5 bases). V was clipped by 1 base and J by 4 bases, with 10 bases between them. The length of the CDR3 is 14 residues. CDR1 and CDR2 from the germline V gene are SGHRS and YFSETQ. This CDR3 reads CASSLSLAADTQYF. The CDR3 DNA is TGCGCCAGCAGCTTGTCGCTAGCAGCAGATACGCAGTATTTT.